The 28 T cell receptor beta chains below come from one sample, sequenced in a study of regulatory T cells in long-lasting Graves disease. Stated time point: persistent/refractory GD, antithyroid drugs over 5 years with positive TRAb. PBMC-derived RNA was used for the TCR library. Investigators prepared the TCR beta libraries by applying iRepertoire HTBI primers and Arm-PCR of CDR3 regions. Each CDR3 protein is one row after TCRdb ran MiXCR on the multiplex PCR reads. The table records some 440,000 distinct CDR3 sequences, less than 25% of them present only once. The source was peripheral blood mononuclear cells (PBMCs), collected when the disease was refractory, from a patient treated with antithyroid drugs. Source of these receptors: a female donor with Graves disease.

This clonotype occurred many times. The chain carries TRBV28 and TRBJ1-2; 7 bases are a match to TRBD1. This CDR3 region has 12 residues. V lost 10 bases, J lost 8 bases, and 10 bases stayed unmatched. The germline gives CDR1 MDHEN, CDR2 SYDVKM. CDR3 amino acids: CATEGTAIGYTF. The CDR3 bases are TGTGCCACCGAAGGGACAGCCATCGGCTACACCTTC.

This clonotype was seen many times. The chain couples TRBV12-3 or TRBV12-4 to TRBJ1-1; D perhaps matches TRBD1 (5 bases). The CDR3 runs to 19 residues. The V end lost 6 bases, the J end lost 0 bases, and 26 bases lay between the germline ends. The CDR3 DNA is TGTGCCAGCAGCCTTCGGGGCTCCCTGAGCCCGCTTTTGAACACTGAAGCTTTCTTT. Translated: CASSLRGSLSPLLNTEAFF.

This clonotype showed up just a few times. The chain has TRBV20-1 and TRBJ1-5; 7 nucleotides agree with TRBD1. Germline V lookup: CDR1 DFQATT, CDR2 SNEGSKA (reference sequence). The V segment lost 5 bases and the J segment 6 bases; nucleotides outside the gene matches: 13. This CDR3 is built from 15 residues. CDR3 in DNA: TGCAGTGCTCGCCCCCTGGGACAGCTGAGTCAGCCCCAGCATTTT. This sequence encodes CSARPLGQLSQPQHF.

The chain employs TRBV27 and TRBJ2-7; no definite D call. The CDR3 length is 13 residues. Germline lookup yields CDR1 MNHEY and CDR2 SMNVEV (reference sequence). Between the trimmed V and J ends, which lost 5 bases and 3 bases, there was a span of 11 bases. Here the CDR3 reads CASSDRIYYEQYF. The CDR3 bases are TGTGCCAGCAGTGATAGGATTTACTACGAGCAGTACTTC.

The rearrangement joins TRBV5-4 to TRBJ2-7; D uncertain. CDR3 size: 14 residues. Per the germline V gene, CDR1 is SGHNT and CDR2 is YYREEE (reference sequence). The V and J ends lost 2 bases and 5 bases respectively, with 14 bases between them. The CDR3: CASSLVSAPHEQYF. The CDR3 coding sequence is TGTGCCAGCAGCTTAGTCTCAGCACCCCACGAGCAGTACTTC.

As to this clonotype: The junction departs from germline at one end; a sequencing error may be responsible. The chain is built from TRBV6-2 or TRBV6-3 and TRBJ2-4, with D unresolved. Germline values: CDR1 MNHEY, CDR2 SVGEGT. The CDR3 contains 11 residues. CDR3 loop: CASSRVSIHDF. CDR3 DNA sequence: TGTGCCAGCAGCCGCGTTTCAATCCATGACTTC.

This clonotype has a count of ten or more. The chain has TRBV11-2 and TRBJ2-7; 10 bases line up with TRBD2. This CDR3 comprises 14 residues. Losses at the gene ends were 5 bases for V and 5 bases for J; bases not matched to a gene: 6. Germline V gene lookup returns CDR1 SGHAT and CDR2 FQNNGV. CDR3: CASSPPGLADEQYF. The CDR3 DNA is TGTGCCAGCAGCCCCCCCGGACTAGCGGACGAGCAGTACTTC.

This clonotype was recorded a few times. The chain recombines TRBV12-5 with TRBJ1-5, with a possible D match to TRBD1 (5 bases). The V end was cut by 6 bases, the J end by 4 bases, with 13 bases between. The germline V gene has CDR1 LGHNT and CDR2 FRNRAP. This CDR3 comprises 14 residues. CDR3 coding DNA: TGTGCTAGTGGCCTGGGACCGGGAAATCAGCCCCAGCATTTT. The encoded protein is CASGLGPGNQPQHF.

This chain joins TRBV19 and TRBJ2-2; TRBD2 might be the D (6 bases). The CDR3 is 16 amino acids. In germline, CDR1 is LNHDA, CDR2 SQIVND (reference sequence). Trimming shortened V by 0 bases and J by 0 bases, and 8 bases separated the two germline ends. For the CDR3, the DNA is TGTGCCAGTAGTATAGAGATAGCGGCGAACACCGGGGAGCTGTTTTTT. This codes for CASSIEIAANTGELFF.

This clonotype was found many times. The CDR3 loop is CASTRDRVNYGYTF. For the CDR3, the DNA is TGTGCCAGCACCCGGGACAGGGTGAACTATGGCTACACCTTC. The genes are TRBV28 and TRBJ1-2, with 9 bases that match TRBD1. V gave up 7 bases and J gave up 2 bases; unmatched junction bases: 5. The CDR3 covers 14 residues. Germline CDR1 MDHEN, CDR2 SYDVKM.

This clonotype was observed a handful of times. The rearrangement links TRBV18 to TRBJ2-7; D gene unclear. V lost 2 bases to trimming and J lost 0 bases, with 8 bases between them. Germline CDR1 is KGHSH and CDR2 is LQKENI. The CDR3 is 14 amino acids. The CDR3 coding sequence is TGTGCCAGCTCACCAGGCAGCCGCTCCTACGAGCAGTACTTC. Translation: CASSPGSRSYEQYF.

The chain is built from TRBV6-2 or TRBV6-3 and TRBJ2-7; D not certain. Germline values: CDR1 MNHEY, CDR2 SVGEGT. The CDR3 extends over 13 amino acids. Trimming removed 2 bases at V and 3 bases at J, with 8 bases between. The CDR3: CASSYEVIYEQYF. The DNA of the CDR3 is TGTGCCAGCAGTTACGAGGTTATCTACGAGCAGTACTTC.

In the case of this clonotype: This could be a read error, since a much larger clone is one nucleotide away. No conserved phenylalanine or tryptophan ends this CDR3, so it is likely a read error. The chain carries TRBV7-3 and TRBJ2-5, with D possibly TRBD2 on 5 matching bases. V was pared by 5 bases and J by 7 bases, with 14 bases between. Germline values: CDR1 SGHTA, CDR2 FQGTGA. The CDR3 runs 13 residues. CDR3 DNA sequence: TGTGCCAGCAGCCTATTGGATCGGGGGACCCAGTACCTC. Translating gives CASSLLDRGTQYL.

The V gene is TRBV14, the J gene TRBJ1-4, with TRBD1 matching 7 bases. There are 16 residues in the CDR3. J was trimmed by 0 bases and V by 0 bases; bases with no gene match: 1. The germline gives CDR1 SGHDN, CDR2 FVKESK. Written as DNA, the CDR3 is TGTGCCAGCAGCCAAGAGGGACAGACAACTAATGAAAAACTGTTTTTT. Its translation is CASSQEGQTTNEKLFF.

This clonotype was detected only a few times. The chain recombines TRBV19 with TRBJ1-1; D gene uncertain. Trimming took off 3 bases at V and 1 base at J, with 12 bases between the two ends. CDR3 length equals 15 residues. CDR1 and CDR2 from the germline V gene are LNHDA and SQIVND (reference sequence). Written as DNA, the CDR3 is TGTGCCAGTAGTATTTTCGGTAGGGCGAACACTGAAGCTTTCTTT. Protein sequence: CASSIFGRANTEAFF.

This clonotype occurred a few times. The V and J genes are TRBV7-8 and TRBJ1-5; D uncertain. CDR3 length: 12 amino acids. Germline assignment: CDR1 SGHVS and CDR2 FQNEAQ. V gave up 8 bases and J gave up 6 bases, with 11 bases separating them. Here the CDR3 DNA reads TGTGCCAGCTCAACGGCTGCTCAGCCCCAGCATTTT. This gives the protein CASSTAAQPQHF.

The chain uses TRBV27 and TRBJ2-6, with D hard to call. Germline V gives CDR1 MNHEY, CDR2 SMNVEV (reference sequence). The germline V and J ends were trimmed by 0 bases and 3 bases, with 3 bases remaining between them. The CDR3 extends over 14 amino acids. The CDR3 protein is CASSLSGGANVLTF. The CDR3 DNA follows: TGTGCCAGCAGTTTATCGGGTGGGGCCAACGTCCTGACTTTC.

This clonotype occurred many times. The rearrangement joins TRBV6-1 to TRBJ2-7; TRBD1 agrees at 8 bases. The CDR3 runs 14 residues. Germline CDR1 reads MNHNS; CDR2 reads SASEGT. V lost 6 bases, J lost 6 bases, and 10 bases stayed unmatched. The CDR3 bases are TGTGCCAGCAGGACGACAGGGGAAAATGGCGAGCAGTACTTC. Translating gives CASRTTGENGEQYF.

This clonotype was seen repeatedly, ten times or more. J is TRBJ1-1 and V is TRBV28; 8 nucleotides align to TRBD1. Germline loops: CDR1 MDHEN, CDR2 SYDVKM. This CDR3 has 17 residues. V lost 1 base, J lost 5 bases, and 12 bases stayed unmatched. The DNA of the CDR3 is TGTGCCAGCAGTTTATTCGGCAGGGGGCTGCTAGTAACTGAAGCTTTCTTT. This encodes CASSLFGRGLLVTEAFF.

To note about this clonotype: A much larger clone lies a single base off, so this may be a read error. Here the CDR3 omits its conserved ending phenylalanine or tryptophan, so a read error is the likely source. V gene TRBV20-1 combines with J gene TRBJ1-1; D not certain. Germline V gene lookup returns CDR1 DFQATT and CDR2 SNEGSKA (reference sequence). V lost 5 bases, J lost 1 base, and 8 bases lay in between. The CDR3 covers 12 residues. Here the CDR3 reads CSALQRNTEAFL. In DNA form, the CDR3 reads TGCAGTGCTTTACAGCGGAACACTGAAGCTTTCCTT.

The CDR3 reads CASSGVGGEKLFF. For the CDR3, the DNA is TGTGCCAGCAGTGGTGTAGGGGGAGAAAAACTGTTTTTT. The V and J genes are TRBV6-1 and TRBJ1-4; D may be TRBD1 (6 bases). This CDR3 is 13 amino acids long. Trimming shortened V by 4 bases and J by 8 bases, and 11 bases separated the two germline ends. Germline CDR1 is MNHNS and CDR2 is SASEGT.

This clonotype occurred many times. The CDR3 here is CASSSSGTGDYEQYF. The DNA for the CDR3 is TGTGCCAGCAGTTCATCCGGGACAGGCGACTACGAGCAGTACTTC. The chain has TRBV12-3 or TRBV12-4 and TRBJ2-7; 8 positions match TRBD1. V was clipped by 4 bases and J by 3 bases; unmatched bases: 8. The CDR3 has 15 amino acids.

There are many counts of this clonotype. The chain recombines TRBV29-1 with TRBJ1-2; 7 nucleotides align to TRBD1. Germline V gene sequence: CDR1 SQVTM, CDR2 ANQGSEA. The junction had 7 bases not matched to a gene; V was cut back by 2 bases and J by 4 bases. The CDR3 has 14 amino acids. CDR3 sequence reads: CSVELTGKSYGYTF. In nucleotides, the CDR3 is TGCAGCGTTGAATTGACAGGGAAAAGCTATGGCTACACCTTC.

CDR3 DNA sequence: TGTGCCAGCAGTTTAGGGACAGGGGATGGTAGAGGCTACACCTTC. Protein sequence: CASSLGTGDGRGYTF. The J gene is TRBJ1-2, the V gene TRBV28; 10 bases match TRBD1. The length of the CDR3 is 15 residues. V dropped 2 bases and J dropped 8; count of bases not matched to a gene: 8. From germline, CDR1 is MDHEN and CDR2 SYDVKM.

The rearrangement joins TRBV4-3 to TRBJ2-2; 7 bases are a match to TRBD1. The CDR3 is 14 amino acids. The germline V gene has CDR1 LGHNA and CDR2 YSLEER. V dropped 6 bases and J dropped 4; count of bases not matched to a gene: 5. This CDR3 reads CASSIGQATGELFF. The CDR3 nucleotides read TGCGCCAGCAGTATAGGACAGGCCACCGGGGAGCTGTTTTTT.

In regard to this clonotype: A clone one base away is much larger, so this may be a read error. The V call is TRBV6-1, the J call TRBJ2-5, with D maybe TRBD1 (5 bases). Trimming left V 6 bases short and J 1 base short, with 9 bases between. CDR1 MNHNS and CDR2 SASEGT come from the germline V gene. This CDR3 has 13 residues. This chain's CDR3 is CASRQGVQETQYF. The CDR3 nucleotides are TGTGCCAGCAGACAAGGGGTCCAAGAGACCCAGTACTTC.

On this clonotype: The likely explanation is a read error, given a far larger clone one base away. This sequence joins TRBV6-9 and TRBJ2-5; possibly TRBD1 or TRBD2 for D (6 bases each). The CDR3 length is 14 residues. V dropped 4 bases and J dropped 9 bases, with 18 bases sitting between them. Per germline, CDR1 MNHGY and CDR2 SVAAGI. For the CDR3, the DNA is TGTGCCAGCAGTTGCGACGGGGGCAGGGATTCCCAGTACTTC. Its translation is CASSCDGGRDSQYF.

This clonotype was observed a handful of times. The gene calls are TRBV5-1 and TRBJ1-4, with a weak D call TRBD1 (5 bases). The germline V and J ends were trimmed by 2 bases and 8 bases, with 10 bases remaining between them. Germline V gene data show CDR1 as SGHRS and CDR2 as YFSETQ. This CDR3 spans 13 amino acids. In DNA form, the CDR3 reads TGCGCCAGCAGCTTTCGGGGGGACGAAAAACTGTTTTTT. Translated, it gives CASSFRGDEKLFF.